The 27 T cell receptor beta chains reported below all come from one sample, sequenced in a study of cytotoxic CD8 clonotypes in ibrutinib-treated CLL. Some clones are missing from TCRdb's copy, which holds only in-frame ones; the method was immunoSEQ multiplex PCR. The table lists about 140,000 clones, around 77% of them singletons. The starting material was PBMCs, obtained after 12 months of ibrutinib treatment. These receptors came from a human donor with chronic lymphocytic leukemia.

The chain recombines TRBV28 with TRBJ2-7; 12 nucleotides line up with TRBD2. V gave up 5 bases and J gave up 2 bases; unmatched junction bases: 10. CDR3 length: 17 residues. Germline values: CDR1 MDHEN, CDR2 SYDVKM. The CDR3 region is CASSRSLLAGGTYEQYF. The DNA of the CDR3 is TGTGCCAGCAGTCGATCTCTACTAGCGGGAGGCACCTACGAGCAGTACTTC.

Only a few counts were recorded for this clone. V gene TRBV4-2 combines with J gene TRBJ2-3; D is uncertain. The V end lost 1 base, the J end lost 3 bases, and 11 bases lay between the germline ends. Germline CDR1 and CDR2: LGHNA and YNFKEQ. The CDR3 is 15 amino acids. Here the CDR3 DNA reads TGTGCCAGCAGCCAAGCCCAAGGAGCGACAGATACGCAGTATTTT. Protein product: CASSQAQGATDTQYF.

The rearrangement uses TRBV18 and TRBJ1-5, with D perhaps matching TRBD1 (6 bases). Trimming took off 6 bases at V and 4 bases at J, with 16 bases between the two ends. This CDR3 comprises 15 residues. CDR1 and CDR2 (germline): KGHSH, LQKENI. DNA for the CDR3: TGTGCCAGCTCGCCGGGGACATCAGAAAATCAGCCCCAGCATTTT. Its protein product is CASSPGTSENQPQHF. The full variable domain, its missing parts supplied by reference TRBV18 and TRBJ1-5, is NAGVMQNPRHLVRRRGQEARLRCSPMKGHSHVYWYRQLPEEGLKFMVYLQKENIIDESGMPKERFSAEFPKEGPSILRIQQVVRGDSAAYFCASSPGTSENQPQHFGDGTRLSIL.

As for this clone: Within the sample, other DNA sequences also encode this same CDR3. V and J are TRBV30 and TRBJ2-7; a weak D match, TRBD2 (5 bases). The germline V gene encodes CDR1 GTSNPN and CDR2 SVGIG (reference sequence). The CDR3 has 12 residues. Trimming shortened V by 0 bases and J by 4 bases, and 7 bases separated the two germline ends. The CDR3 spells CAWSVRGYEQYF. The DNA for the CDR3 is TGTGCCTGGAGTGTAAGAGGGTACGAGCAGTACTTC.

The chain employs TRBV9 and TRBJ2-5; possibly TRBD1 or TRBD2 for D (5 bases each). The CDR3 is made up of 14 amino acids. Germline loops: CDR1 SGDLS, CDR2 YYNGEE. The V end lost 3 bases, the J end lost 7 bases, and 16 bases lay between the germline ends. CDR3 residues: CASSARDRLGTQYF. The CDR3 DNA sequence: TGTGCCAGCAGCGCCCGGGACCGACTCGGGACCCAGTACTTC. The full variable domain, completed using reference TRBV9 and TRBJ2-5, is DSGVTQTPKHLITATGQRVTLRCSPRSGDLSVYWYQQSLDQGLQFLIQYYNGEERAKGNILERFSAQQFPDLHSELNLSSLELGDSALYFCASSARDRLGTQYFGPGTRLLVL.

This chain uses TRBV5-1 with TRBJ2-5; maybe TRBD1 (6 bases). This CDR3 is built from 14 residues. V lost 4 bases and J 2 bases, leaving 12 bases between the germline ends. Germline lookup yields CDR1 SGHRS and CDR2 YFSETQ. CDR3 nucleotide sequence: TGCGCCAGCAGCACACAGGGCCTACAAGAGACCCAGTACTTC. Protein: CASSTQGLQETQYF.

This sequence joins TRBV28 and TRBJ1-2, with D unresolved. This CDR3 spans 13 amino acids. Trimming removed 5 bases from V and 6 bases from J, with 13 bases in between. The germline V gene encodes CDR1 MDHEN and CDR2 SYDVKM. The DNA of the CDR3 is TGTGCCAGCAGTCCCGGGTCCGTTCATGGCTACACCTTC. Protein sequence: CASSPGSVHGYTF.

The V and J genes are TRBV27 and TRBJ2-7; a weak D match, TRBD1 (7 bases). The CDR3 consists of 13 residues. The V gene's germline CDR1 is MNHEY and CDR2 SMNVEV (reference sequence). V lost 10 bases to trimming and J lost 6 bases, with 19 bases between them. The CDR3, as DNA: TGTGCCACCTCCCGGGGGCAGGGGGTCGAGCAGTACTTC. It is translated as CATSRGQGVEQYF.

This chain uses TRBV13 with TRBJ2-5; no clear D. The CDR3 runs to 12 residues. Germline V gene sequence: CDR1 PRHDT, CDR2 FYEKMQ (reference sequence). Trimming took off 6 bases at V and 4 bases at J, with 9 bases between the two ends. The CDR3 nucleotides read TGTGCCAGCAGTATTGAGCGAGAGACCCAGTACTTC. Its translation is CASSIERETQYF.

This chain joins TRBV28 and TRBJ1-2; possible D gene TRBD1, 6 bases. Germline lookup yields CDR1 MDHEN and CDR2 SYDVKM. Between the trimmed V and J ends, which lost 5 bases and 4 bases, there was a span of 11 bases. The CDR3 spans 13 residues. The CDR3 reads CASSNPGAYGYTF. In DNA form, the CDR3 reads TGTGCCAGCAGTAACCCAGGGGCCTATGGCTACACCTTC.

J is TRBJ1-2 and V is TRBV6-5; no clear D. This CDR3 contains 14 residues. Germline CDR1 and CDR2: MNHEY and SVGAGI. The V end lost 5 bases, the J end lost 4 bases, and 14 bases lay between the germline ends. The CDR3: CASSKAEWAYGYTF. The CDR3 DNA follows: TGTGCCAGCAGTAAGGCGGAATGGGCCTATGGCTACACCTTC.

The chain has TRBV28 and TRBJ1-1; D remains ambiguous. Germline values: CDR1 MDHEN, CDR2 SYDVKM. This CDR3 is built from 11 residues. Trimming removed 8 bases from V and 3 bases from J, with 7 bases in between. This chain's CDR3 is CASRLHTEAFF. The DNA for the CDR3 is TGTGCCAGCCGCCTGCACACTGAAGCTTTCTTT. The full variable domain, its missing parts supplied by reference TRBV28 and TRBJ1-1, is DVKVTQSSRYLVKRTGEKVFLECVQDMDHENMFWYRQDPGLGLRLIYFSYDVKMKEKGDIPEGYSVSREKKERFSLILESASTNQTSMYLCASRLHTEAFFGQGTRLTVV.

This clone has a single count. V usage is TRBV21-1 and J usage is TRBJ2-3; the DNA was not used to check the table's D call, TRBD1. TRBV21-1 is a pseudogene locus. The CDR3 sequence is 19 residues long. CDR3 protein: CASSTKGTGGNSCTDTQYF. CDR3 DNA sequence: TGTGCCAGCAGCACTAAAGGGACAGGGGGAAATTCGTGTACAGATACGCAGTATTTT.

The J gene is TRBJ2-2, the V gene TRBV28; 12 nucleotides align to TRBD2. Germline-derived CDR1 and CDR2 are MDHEN and SYDVKM. This CDR3 has 16 residues. The trim removed 4 bases at V and 6 bases at J, leaving 6 bases unmatched. The CDR3 bases are TGTGCCAGCAGTTCCTGGACTAGCGGGGCTTCCGGGGAGCTGTTTTTT. Its protein is CASSSWTSGASGELFF. Drawing the rest from reference TRBV28 and TRBJ2-2, the complete variable domain is DVKVTQSSRYLVKRTGEKVFLECVQDMDHENMFWYRQDPGLGLRLIYFSYDVKMKEKGDIPEGYSVSREKKERFSLILESASTNQTSMYLCASSSWTSGASGELFFGEGSRLTVL.

The CDR3 region is CASSYSKQNQPQHF. CDR3 DNA: TGTGCCAGCAGTTACTCGAAACAGAATCAGCCCCAGCATTTT. V gene TRBV6-5 combines with J gene TRBJ1-5, with D hard to call. In germline, CDR1 is MNHEY, CDR2 SVGAGI. Trimming cost V 0 bases and J 4 bases, with 7 bases left between them. The CDR3 is 14 residues long.

The V call is TRBV4-2, the J call TRBJ1-3; D unclear. This CDR3 spans 15 amino acids. The ends were cut back, 4 bases at V and 0 bases at J, with 10 bases in the middle. Germline V gives CDR1 LGHNA, CDR2 YNFKEQ. CDR3 in amino acids: CASSLGSSSGNTIYF. CDR3 DNA: TGTGCCAGCAGCCTAGGTAGTAGCTCTGGAAACACCATATATTTT.

The chain links TRBV7-9 to TRBJ2-3, with 9 bases lining up with TRBD2. The CDR3 extends over 16 amino acids. V was clipped by 3 bases and J by 5 bases; unmatched bases: 9. Looked up from germline, CDR1 is SEHNR and CDR2 is FQNEAQ (reference sequence). CDR3 protein: CASSLSSGSDRDTQYF. CDR3 DNA: TGTGCCAGCAGCTTGAGTAGCGGGAGTGACAGAGATACGCAGTATTTT.

This chain uses TRBV28 with TRBJ2-7; TRBD1 matches at 12 bases. The CDR3 loop spans 14 amino acids. In germline, CDR1 is MDHEN, CDR2 SYDVKM. V trimming: 4 bases; J trimming: 8 bases; junction bases outside the gene matches: 6. The CDR3 coding sequence is TGTGCCAGCAGTTCCGGGACAGGGGGCGACAAGCAGTACTTC. Its protein is CASSSGTGGDKQYF.

The gene calls are TRBV19 and TRBJ1-2; D is perhaps TRBD1 (6 bases). The ends were cut back, 8 bases at V and 6 bases at J, with 13 bases in the middle. The CDR3 contains 12 residues. CDR1 is LNHDA, CDR2 SQIVND, per germline (reference sequence). The CDR3 sequence: CASQQGIDGYTF. In DNA, the CDR3 is TGTGCCAGTCAACAGGGCATTGATGGCTACACCTTC.

The genes are TRBV5-6 and TRBJ2-1; D is ambiguous. Trimming shortened V by 7 bases and J by 9 bases, and 11 bases separated the two germline ends. In germline, CDR1 is SGHDT, CDR2 YYEEEE. The CDR3 spans 11 residues. For the CDR3, the DNA is TGTGCCAGCCTGGCCGTCAGTGAGCAGTTCTTC. Translating gives CASLAVSEQFF.

V is TRBV28 and J is TRBJ2-2; TRBD2 is a possible D gene (6 bases). V was trimmed by 5 bases and J by 8 bases, leaving 15 bases between them. Germline V gives CDR1 MDHEN, CDR2 SYDVKM. This CDR3 contains 14 residues. The CDR3 protein is CASSRGGQYGELFF. The CDR3, as DNA: TGTGCCAGCAGTCGGGGAGGACAATATGGGGAGCTGTTTTTT.

This chain joins TRBV18 and TRBJ1-1; a possible D gene is TRBD1 (6 bases). The CDR3 runs 15 residues. Per the germline V gene, CDR1 is KGHSH and CDR2 is LQKENI. Trimming took 5 bases from V and 0 from J, leaving 13 bases between them. CDR3 sequence: CASSSQGSMNTEAFF. In DNA, the CDR3 is TGTGCCAGCTCATCACAGGGATCGATGAACACTGAAGCTTTCTTT.

The rearrangement joins TRBV6-5 to TRBJ2-7; tentative D call: TRBD1 (5 bases). Germline loops: CDR1 MNHEY, CDR2 SVGAGI. Trimming removed 3 bases at V and 6 bases at J, with 12 bases between. The CDR3 sequence is 13 residues long. CDR3 in amino acids: CASSYIRAGEQYF. CDR3 bases: TGTGCCAGCAGTTATATCAGGGCCGGCGAGCAGTACTTC.

The chain recombines TRBV11-3 with TRBJ1-1, with a weak D call TRBD1 (6 bases). Germline CDR1 and CDR2: SGHNT and YENEEA. This CDR3 has 15 residues. The germline V and J ends were trimmed by 1 base and 0 bases, with 9 bases remaining between them. CDR3 protein: CASSLAGQMNTEAFF. CDR3 in DNA: TGTGCCAGCAGCTTAGCGGGACAAATGAACACTGAAGCTTTCTTT.

The rearrangement joins TRBV7-9 to TRBJ1-1; D call uncertain. Germline V lookup: CDR1 SEHNR, CDR2 FQNEAQ (reference sequence). This CDR3 is 12 amino acids long. V was trimmed by 0 bases and J by 11 bases, leaving 10 bases between them. DNA of the CDR3: TGTGCCAGCAGCTTAGCGTATAAGAACGCTTTCTTT. Translation gives CASSLAYKNAFF. Variable domain in full (rest from reference TRBV7-9 and TRBJ1-1): DTGVSQNPRHKITKRGQNVTFRCDPISEHNRLYWYRQTLGQGPEFLTYFQNEAQLEKSRLLSDRFSAERPKGSFSTLEIQRTEQGDSAMYLCASSLAYKNAFFGQGTRLTVV.

The chain has TRBV19 and TRBJ1-5; D unclear. Germline-derived CDR1 and CDR2 are LNHDA and SQIVND (reference sequence). There are 17 residues in the CDR3. V dropped 5 bases and J dropped 2 bases, with 19 bases sitting between them. This CDR3 is CASSHAAGSIGNQPQHF. The CDR3 DNA reads TGTGCCAGTAGTCACGCGGCGGGGTCCATCGGCAATCAGCCCCAGCATTTT.

V gene TRBV19 combines with J gene TRBJ2-4; either TRBD1 or TRBD2 may supply D (5 bases each). The V gene's germline CDR1 is LNHDA and CDR2 SQIVND (reference sequence). V was cut by 1 base and J by 8 bases, with 9 bases left in between. CDR3 length: 13 residues. DNA for the CDR3: TGTGCCAGTAGTATAGGGGGGTTGGACATTCAGTACTTC. Translated: CASSIGGLDIQYF. Together with reference TRBV19 and TRBJ2-4, the CDR3 gives the full variable domain: DGGITQSPKYLFRKEGQNVTLSCEQNLNHDAMYWYRQDPGQGLRLIYYSQIVNDFQKGDIAEGYSVSREKKESFPLTVTSAQKNPTAFYLCASSIGGLDIQYFGAGTRLSVL.